This TCR beta chain was recorded in a study of T cell responses to AZD1222 COVID-19 vaccine (dated by TCRdb to about 2021). Regarding the complete study: AZD1222 recipients given second doses at about 4 weeks or at about 12 weeks were pooled, since spike-specific TCR depth and breadth were not found to differ between the two schedules. A total of more than 230 trial participants underwent TCR sequencing, of whom 200 to 220 received two doses of AZD1222 and around 26 received two doses of the MenACWY control vaccine. Trial participants were enrolled by age into 18-55, 56-69 and 70-plus year subgroups, with around 150, 28 and 57 TCR-sequenced participants respectively. Study-wide conclusions, independent of this receptor: Conclusions about previously exposed vaccinees are limited, since just six AZD1222 recipients were seropositive for SARS-CoV-2 at baseline. The vaccine-associated CD4 TCRs covered the entire spike protein, and the dominant responses fell in regions 160-218 and 743-854. Participants were mostly white British, with more females than males. The authors suggested clonal diversity may have been underestimated. No day 14 peak-response samples were available, so repertoires were characterized only after the peak T cell response. Nearly half of unique spike-specific TCRs reportedly recognized epitopes outside regions mutated in the B.1.351 and B.1.1.7 variants. In the small 56-69-year group, the increase in depth fell short of significance, most likely because of low power. After two AZD1222 doses, both the breadth and the depth of spike-specific TCRs were significantly higher than at day 0 and than in MenACWY recipients.

There are 15 amino acids in the CDR3, from cysteine to phenylalanine inclusive. Kept here is only the CDR3 DNA, which spans 45 bases and is read in frame from base 1. The germline ends are 15 bases apart after V is trimmed by 2 bases and J by 3 bases. CDR1 SGHTS and CDR2 YDEGEE were looked up in the germline V gene. The time point label on this specimen signifies: baseline before first vaccination. Samples from vaccinated people were obtained from the UK trials COV001 and COV002, which included a single-blind randomized controlled phase 2/3 trial of AZD1222 (ChAdOx1 nCoV-19) in healthy adults. For TCRbeta chain sequencing, PBMC samples from trial participants were taken at day 0 and at day 28 after the second dose. Points on this clone: The antigen it recognizes is unknown. No per-base quality is available; no much larger clone lies one base away.

The CDR3 regions of human TCRbeta chains were subjected to immunosequencing. The original pipeline was this. Repertoire TCRs were matched against a reference library of SARS-CoV-2-specific TCRs generated with the MIRA antigen-specificity platform. Breadth was defined as the fraction of unique TCRs that were SARS-CoV-2-associated, and depth was defined as the fraction of total T cells that were SARS-CoV-2-associated. Using the MIRA data, each spike-specific TCR was mapped to the spike region that the TCR reacts to and placed in a CD4 or CD8 class. Log10-transformed breadth and depth values were compared by one-way ANOVA with Sidak's multiple comparisons tests. The clones in this table, taken by TCRdb from immuneACCESS, are in-frame only. Not every clone is retained; where verified, under half of the shortfall comes from an unresolved V gene, and the cause of the rest is unknown. The V and J calls and clone size come from that table; D and trimming were worked out from the DNA. The sample has 140,000 to 150,000 clones on record, 88% of them singletons. The ten largest clonotypes hold less than 15% of the sample.

The source was peripheral blood, collected on day 0 of AZD1222 vaccination. The clonotype was recovered from an adult in good health. The V and J genes are TRBV5-8 and TRBJ2-7; the D gene is possibly TRBD2, with 7 bases matching. The CDR3 has the sequence CASSFAGGLDYEQYF. The bases are TGTGCCAGCAGCTTCGCCGGGGGGCTAGACTACGAGCAGTACTTC.